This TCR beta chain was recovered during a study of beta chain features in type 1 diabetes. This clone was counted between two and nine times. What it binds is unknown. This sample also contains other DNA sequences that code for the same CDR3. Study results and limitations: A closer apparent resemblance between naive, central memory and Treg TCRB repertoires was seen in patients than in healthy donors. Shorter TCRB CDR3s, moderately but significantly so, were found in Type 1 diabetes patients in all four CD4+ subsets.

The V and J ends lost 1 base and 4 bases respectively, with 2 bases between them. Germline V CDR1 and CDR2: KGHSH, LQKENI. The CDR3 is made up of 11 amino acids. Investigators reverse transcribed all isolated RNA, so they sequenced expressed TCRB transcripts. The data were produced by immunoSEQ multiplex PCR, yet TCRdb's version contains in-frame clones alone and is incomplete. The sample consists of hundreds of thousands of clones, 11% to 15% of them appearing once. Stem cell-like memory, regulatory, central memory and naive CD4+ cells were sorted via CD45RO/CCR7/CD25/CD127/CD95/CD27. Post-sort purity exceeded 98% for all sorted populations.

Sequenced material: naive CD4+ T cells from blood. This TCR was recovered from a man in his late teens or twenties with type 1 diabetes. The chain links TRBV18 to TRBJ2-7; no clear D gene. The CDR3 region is CASSPLYEQYF. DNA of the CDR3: TGTGCCAGCTCACCACTGTACGAGCAGTACTTC.